Listed below are T cell receptor beta chains from one sample, sequenced in a study of cytomegalovirus exposure and HLA in healthy donors. The method was immunoSEQ multiplex PCR; TCRdb's version includes in-frame clones alone and lacks a portion of them. The data contain more than 95,000 clones, around 85% of them singletons. Specimen: PBMCs. The receptors shown here come from a man between 18 and 35 years old in good health and CMV-seropositive. Each CDR3 is given with its conserved first and last residue. D genes are given only for firm matches. Where a row states a size, it is once, few, many or the class of an expanded clone; other rows omit it.

abundance	j_gene	v_gene	d_gene	CDR3nt	CDR3aa
-	TRBJ2-4	TRBV2	-	TGTGCCAGCAGCCGGACGTTTTTAGGGGACATTCAGTACTTC	CASSRTFLGDIQYF
-	TRBJ1-1	TRBV7-8	-	TGTGCCAGCAGCTTAGGGGCGCGGGGGGGGACTGAAGCTTTCTTT	CASSLGARGGTEAFF
-	TRBJ2-1	TRBV4-2	TRBD2	TGTGCCAGCAGCCAAGATCTAGTTGCGGGGGGGCCCGAGGGTGAGCAGTTCTTC	CASSQDLVAGGPEGEQFF
-	TRBJ1-4	TRBV7-9	TRBD1	TGTGCCAGCAGCTTGGGGACAGGCAATGAAAAACTGTTTTTT	CASSLGTGNEKLFF
-	TRBJ1-4	TRBV7-9	-	TGTGCCAGCAGCTTCGTCCCCGGAGAGGGTAAAGAAAAACTGTTTTTT	CASSFVPGEGKEKLFF
-	TRBJ1-2	TRBV30	-	TGTGCCTGGGCCACAGGGAACTATGGCTACACCTTC	CAWATGNYGYTF
-	TRBJ1-2	TRBV6-5	-	TGTGCCAGCAGTTACTTTGGCAGGGAATATGGCTACACCTTC	CASSYFGREYGYTF
-	TRBJ1-2	TRBV18	TRBD1	TGTGCCAGCTCACCAGACAGGGTCTACGGCTACACCTTC	CASSPDRVYGYTF
-	TRBJ1-6	TRBV19	TRBD1	TGTGCCAGTAGTAACCGGGACAGGGTTGATTCACCCCTCCACTTT	CASSNRDRVDSPLHF
-	TRBJ2-7	TRBV5-1	-	TGCGCCAGCACCGCGGGGGCACGCTCCTACGAGCAGTACTTC	CASTAGARSYEQYF
-	TRBJ1-4	TRBV4-1	-	TGCGCCAGCAGCCACCCCCCGACAGCCCGGGGGGAAAAACTGTTTTTT	CASSHPPTARGEKLFF
-	TRBJ1-5	TRBV28	-	TGTGCCAGCAGTTCATGGGTGCAGGGGTTTAGGGTTGGTAGCAATCAGCCCCAGCATTTT	CASSSWVQGFRVGSNQPQHF
-	TRBJ2-7	TRBV7-8	TRBD1	TGTGCCAGCAGCTTACCCCTAGGGACAGGGAACCCCTACGAGCAGTACTTC	CASSLPLGTGNPYEQYF
-	TRBJ1-5	TRBV5-6	-	TGTGCCAGCAGCTTCGGCGGGGGGCTCATGGATCAGCCCCAGCATTTT	CASSFGGGLMDQPQHF
-	TRBJ1-2	TRBV5-1	-	TGCGCCAGCAGCTCCGAGGGGGGGTTGAGCTATGGCTACACCTTC	CASSSEGGLSYGYTF
-	TRBJ2-1	TRBV6-5	-	TGTGCCAGCAGTTACCCGAGGGGGGGCGGTGAGCAGTTCTTC	CASSYPRGGGEQFF
-	TRBJ1-1	TRBV19	TRBD1	TGTGCCAGTAGTCTCTCCGGGACAGGGATAAACACTGAAGCTTTCTTT	CASSLSGTGINTEAFF
once	TRBJ2-7	TRBV2	-	TGTGCCAGCAGTGTAGTACAGGGCTACGAGCAGTACTTC	CASSVVQGYEQYF
-	TRBJ2-5	TRBV29-1	-	TGCAGCGTTGATTATGCTAGCGACGAGACCCAGTACTTC	CSVDYASDETQYF
-	TRBJ2-3	TRBV5-4	-	TGTGCCAGCAGCTTGTCAGAATTCACAGATACGCAGTATTTT	CASSLSEFTDTQYF
-	TRBJ2-7	TRBV4-3	TRBD1	TGCGCCAGCAGCCAAGAATGGAGCGGGACAGGGGCCTACGAGCAGTACTTC	CASSQEWSGTGAYEQYF
-	TRBJ2-7	TRBV7-9	TRBD2	TGTGCCAGCAGCGCATCAGGACTAGCGGGAGAGCAGTACTTC	CASSASGLAGEQYF
-	TRBJ1-4	TRBV15	TRBD1	TGTGCCACCAGCTGGACAGGGGGTGAAAAACTGTTTTTT	CATSWTGGEKLFF
-	TRBJ2-7	TRBV11-2	-	TGTGCCAGCAGCTCAGACCCGGGGGAGCAGTACTTC	CASSSDPGEQYF
-	TRBJ1-1	TRBV6-1	-	TGTGCCAGCACCGAAGGGGGCACTGAAGCTTTCTTT	CASTEGGTEAFF
-	TRBJ1-5	TRBV5-1	TRBD1	TGCGCCAGCAGTCCGGAAGGGGGCTGGCAGCCCCAGCATTTT	CASSPEGGWQPQHF
-	TRBJ1-4	TRBV7-2	TRBD1	TGTGCCAGCAGCCTGAGACAGGGGAGGGATGAAAAACTGTTTTTT	CASSLRQGRDEKLFF
-	TRBJ2-7	TRBV11-2	TRBD1	TGTGCCAGCAGCCGGGACAGGGGGCGTGAGCAGTACTTC	CASSRDRGREQYF
-	TRBJ1-5	TRBV28	-	TGTGCCAGCATCACGACAGGAGGCTATCAGCCCCAGCATTTT	CASITTGGYQPQHF
-	TRBJ2-1	TRBV6-5	-	TGTGCCAGCAGCCCGGGGTACAATGAGCAGTTCTTC	CASSPGYNEQFF
once	TRBJ1-1	TRBV7-9	-	TGTGCCAGCAGCCAACAGGGGAACACTGAAGCTTTCTTT	CASSQQGNTEAFF
-	TRBJ2-1	TRBV19	-	TGTGCCAGTAGTTTTGGACAGCCTTTCTACAATGAGCAGTTCTTC	CASSFGQPFYNEQFF
-	TRBJ1-2	TRBV6-6	-	TGTGCCAGCGAGGGAATTAAGGCCTATGGCTACACCTTC	CASEGIKAYGYTF
-	TRBJ2-7	TRBV4-3	-	TGCGCCAGCAGCCCGGGACTTGACTCCTACGAGCAGTACTTC	CASSPGLDSYEQYF
-	TRBJ1-1	TRBV9	TRBD1	TGTGCCAGCAGCGGCCCGGACAGGGGAAACACTGAAGCTTTCTTT	CASSGPDRGNTEAFF
-	TRBJ1-6	TRBV7-6	-	TGTGCCAGCAGCTTAGGGAATGGGTTCGGGTCACCCCTCCACTTT	CASSLGNGFGSPLHF
many	TRBJ2-1	TRBV18	TRBD2	TGTGCCAGCTCATTACTAGCGGACTCCTACAATGAGCAGTTCTTC	CASSLLADSYNEQFF
-	TRBJ1-4	TRBV5-4	-	TGTGCCAGCAGCTTGGAGCCAGGGCATGAAAAACTGTTTTTT	CASSLEPGHEKLFF
-	TRBJ1-2	TRBV2	-	TGTGCCAGCAGTGAAAATGCAGGGAATCATGGCTACACCTTC	CASSENAGNHGYTF
-	TRBJ2-3	TRBV7-9	-	TGTGCCAGCAGCCTCAGCCCAGCGGATTACACAGATACGCAGTATTTT	CASSLSPADYTDTQYF
few	TRBJ1-5	TRBV6-5	TRBD1	TGTGCCAGCAGTTCACAACAGGGGCAGCCCCAGCATTTT	CASSSQQGQPQHF
-	TRBJ1-1	TRBV2	-	TGTGCCAGCAGCTCCCTGGGGAGCCGGAACACTGAAGCTTTCTTT	CASSSLGSRNTEAFF
once	TRBJ2-7	TRBV29-1	TRBD1	TGCAGCGTAGGACAGGGGGCTGGAGAGCAGTACTTC	CSVGQGAGEQYF
-	TRBJ1-5	TRBV5-5	-	TGTGCCAGCAGCCTTTCACCCCAGGGTTTTAAGAGCAATCAGCCCCAGCATTTT	CASSLSPQGFKSNQPQHF
-	TRBJ1-1	TRBV5-5	TRBD1	TGTGCCAGCAGCCCGACAGGGGACACTGAAGCTTTCTTT	CASSPTGDTEAFF
-	TRBJ1-6	TRBV5-6	-	TGTGCCAGCAGCTGGGGGCAGAATGATTCACCCCTCCACTTT	CASSWGQNDSPLHF